The 14 T cell receptor beta chains presented below share a single source sample, sequenced in a study of blood T cells in healthy people across ages. A second PCR, run for roughly 7 to 11 cycles, used a sample-barcoded 5' primer plus a J-beta primer mix. Each CDR3 protein gets one entry after TCRdb re-called the 5' RACE reads with MiXCR. The table has roughly 500,000 distinct CDR3 sequences, around 24% seen once. These records were also assigned to another study, of T cells of mothers and their children.

Sample: blood. These receptors all come from a boy aged 5-17 years in good health.

The chain links TRBV4-3 to TRBJ2-5, with 7 bases fitting TRBD2. The V gene end was trimmed by 0 bases and the J gene end by 4 bases; junction bases not matched to a gene: 8. Germline values: CDR1 LGHNA, CDR2 YSLEER. This CDR3 contains 16 residues. CDR3 bases: TGCGCCAGCAGCCAAGATAGGGGCGGGAGCGGAGAGACCCAGTACTTC. It specifies CASSQDRGGSGETQYF.

This clonotype has more than one count but fewer than ten. CDR3: CATTASRQGSLQETQYF. The CDR3 coding sequence is TGTGCCACAACAGCGAGTCGACAGGGGTCTCTCCAAGAGACCCAGTACTTC. This chain uses TRBV15 with TRBJ2-5; 8 nucleotides line up with TRBD1. Trimming removed 9 bases from V and 1 base from J; junction bases left unmatched: 16. This CDR3 is 17 amino acids long. CDR1 and CDR2 (germline): LNHNV, YYDKDF (reference sequence).

The chain couples TRBV2 to TRBJ2-5, with a possible D match to TRBD2 (6 bases). The CDR3 runs to 16 residues. Trimming took off 4 bases at V and 4 bases at J, with 19 bases between the two ends. Per the germline V gene, CDR1 is SNHLY and CDR2 is FYNNEI. The CDR3 here is CASSGRGLAPPETQYF. CDR3 bases: TGTGCCAGCAGTGGAAGAGGTCTAGCGCCGCCAGAGACCCAGTACTTC.

The chain is built from TRBV6-1 and TRBJ1-2; possibly TRBD1 for D (6 bases). Trimming shortened V by 6 bases and J by 4 bases, and 24 bases separated the two germline ends. The CDR3 has 17 residues. Per germline, CDR1 MNHNS and CDR2 SASEGT. The CDR3, as DNA: TGTGCCAGCAGGGCCGGGTCGGACAGCCACCTTTCCTATGGCTACACCTTC. Protein: CASRAGSDSHLSYGYTF.

The chain combines TRBV11-2 with TRBJ1-2; D unclear. The V gene's germline CDR1 is SGHAT and CDR2 FQNNGV. The CDR3 covers 13 residues. Trimming pared 0 bases from V and 10 bases from J, leaving 12 bases between. The CDR3 nucleotides are TGTGCCAGCAGCTTAGAGAGGTGGGCAGACTACACCTTC. This encodes CASSLERWADYTF. Combining the CDR3 with reference TRBV11-2 and TRBJ1-2 gives the whole variable domain EAGVAQSPRYKIIEKRQSVAFWCNPISGHATLYWYQQILGQGPKLLIQFQNNGVVDDSQLPKDRFSAERLKGVDSTLKIQPAKLEDSAVYLCASSLERWADYTFGSGTRLTVV.

The chain is built from TRBV7-6 and TRBJ2-1; 12 nucleotides agree with TRBD2. The CDR3 covers 15 residues. The germline CDR1 and CDR2 sequences are SGHVS and FNYEAQ. With 1 base clipped from V and 8 bases from J, the junction kept 3 bases outside the gene matches. In nucleotides, the CDR3 is TGTGCCAGCAGCTTAGGACTAGCGGGAGTGGATGAGCAGTTCTTC. It yields the protein CASSLGLAGVDEQFF.

The sample holds a few counts of this clonotype. V and J are TRBV5-1 and TRBJ2-1; TRBD2 agrees at 8 bases. CDR3 length: 14 amino acids. Germline-derived CDR1 and CDR2 are SGHRS and YFSETQ. J gave up 6 bases and V 0 bases, and 2 bases lay outside the gene matches. This chain's CDR3 is CASSLALAGNEQFF. CDR3 nucleotide sequence: TGCGCCAGCAGCTTGGCTCTAGCGGGCAATGAGCAGTTCTTC.

A few counts support this clonotype. The junction and the germline gene differ at one end; a read error may be behind it. The chain joins TRBV5-1 to TRBJ2-6; maybe TRBD1 (7 bases). CDR1 is SGHRS and CDR2 is YFSETQ in the germline V gene. The CDR3 spans 17 residues. The CDR3 DNA is TGCACCAGCAGCTTGGAGGGGGCCCAGGGTGGGGCCAACGTCCTGACTTTC. Its protein is CTSSLEGAQGGANVLTF.

The sample holds a few counts of this clonotype. V and J are TRBV4-2 and TRBJ1-1, with D possibly TRBD1 on 6 matching bases. The CDR3 is made up of 15 amino acids. The V end was cut by 4 bases, the J end by 10 bases, with 22 bases between. CDR1 is LGHNA, CDR2 YNFKEQ, per germline. The CDR3 protein is CASSPTTGSPPAAFF. In nucleotides, the CDR3 is TGTGCCAGCAGCCCCACAACAGGGAGCCCTCCCGCAGCTTTCTTT.

The V and J genes are TRBV6-4 and TRBJ1-6; 11 bases are a match to TRBD1. The CDR3 totals 17 residues. Germline CDR1 reads MRHNA; CDR2 reads SNTAGT. The V segment lost 7 bases and the J segment 9 bases; nucleotides outside the gene matches: 14. CDR3 residues: CASKATRTGGWGSPLHF. Here the CDR3 DNA reads TGTGCCAGCAAAGCCACACGGACAGGGGGCTGGGGTTCACCCCTCCACTTT.

A word on this clonotype: This CDR3 is missing its conserved last phenylalanine or tryptophan, likely due to a read error. The chain employs TRBV7-2 and TRBJ1-2; D unresolved. Germline lookup yields CDR1 SGHTA and CDR2 FQGNSA. V dropped 1 base and J dropped 7 bases, with 7 bases sitting between them. The CDR3 extends over 12 amino acids. The CDR3 coding sequence is TGTGCCAGCAGCTTAGTTGCGGGTGGCTACACCCTC. It specifies CASSLVAGGYTL.

Remarks on this clonotype: It is likely a read error, because the conserved phenylalanine at the end of the CDR3 is missing. This chain uses TRBV7-2 with TRBJ2-5; D may be TRBD2 (6 bases). The germline V gene has CDR1 SGHTA and CDR2 FQGNSA. Trimming removed 2 bases from V and 5 bases from J, with 12 bases in between. There are 14 residues in the CDR3. Written as DNA, the CDR3 is TGTGCCAGCAGCTTATCTTCCGGGGGTGAGACCCAGTACTCC. As protein: CASSLSSGGETQYS.

The chain couples TRBV20-1 to TRBJ2-3, with 13 bases matching TRBD2. The germline CDR1 and CDR2 sequences are DFQATT and SNEGSKA (reference sequence). The CDR3 is 16 residues long. The junction had 10 bases not matched to a gene; V was cut back by 6 bases and J by 4 bases. CDR3 protein: CSASGLAGRLADTQYF. The CDR3 DNA reads as TGCAGTGCCTCGGGACTAGCGGGGCGCTTGGCAGATACGCAGTATTTT.

The table lists this clonotype with a few counts. The chain has TRBV10-3 and TRBJ2-6; tentatively, D is TRBD1 (6 bases). The CDR3 runs to 17 residues. CDR1 is ENHRY, CDR2 SYGVKD, per germline. Trimming pared 4 bases from V and 0 bases from J, leaving 13 bases between. The CDR3 coding sequence is TGTGCCATCAGTGCTTCAGGGGCCGGCTCTGGGGCCAACGTCCTGACTTTC. Amino acid sequence: CAISASGAGSGANVLTF.